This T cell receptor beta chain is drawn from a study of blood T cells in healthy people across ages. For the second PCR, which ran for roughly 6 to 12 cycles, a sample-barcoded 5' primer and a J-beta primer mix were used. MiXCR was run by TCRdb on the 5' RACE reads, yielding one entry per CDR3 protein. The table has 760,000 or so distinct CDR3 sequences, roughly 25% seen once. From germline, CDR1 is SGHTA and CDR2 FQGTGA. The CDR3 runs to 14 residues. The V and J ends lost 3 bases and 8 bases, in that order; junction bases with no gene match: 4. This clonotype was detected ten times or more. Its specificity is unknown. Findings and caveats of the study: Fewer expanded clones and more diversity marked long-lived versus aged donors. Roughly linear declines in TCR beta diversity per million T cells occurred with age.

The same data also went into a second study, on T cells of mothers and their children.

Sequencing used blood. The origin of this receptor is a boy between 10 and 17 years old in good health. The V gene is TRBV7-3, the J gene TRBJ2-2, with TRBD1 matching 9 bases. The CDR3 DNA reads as TGTGCCAGCAGCTTGGACAGGGGAGCAGGGGAGCTGTTTTTT. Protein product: CASSLDRGAGELFF.